Listed below are T cell receptor beta chains from one sample, sequenced in a study of identical twins. TCRdb analysed the 5' RACE reads with MiXCR anew, one entry per CDR3 protein. The sample includes about 690,000 distinct CDR3 sequences, roughly 6% of them seen just once. The sequenced sample consisted of naive T cells sorted from blood. The receptors originated from a man between 18 and 35 years old in good health. CDR3s include the opening cysteine and the closing phenylalanine or tryptophan. D genes are given only for firm matches. Only some rows state a clone size, as once, few, many or a class for expanded clones.

abundance,d_gene,j_gene,v_gene,CDR3nt,CDR3aa
many,.,TRBJ2-3,TRBV7-9,TGTGCCAGCAGCTTACCGGTTTTTAATACGCAGTATTTT,CASSLPVFNTQYF
many,TRBD2,TRBJ2-3,TRBV20-1,TGCAGTGCTAGGTCGACTAGCGGAAGCACAGATACGCAGTATTTT,CSARSTSGSTDTQYF
few,.,TRBJ1-5,TRBV27,TGTGCCAGCAGTTCCCTCGGGGTACGGCAGCCCCAGCATTTT,CASSSLGVRQPQHF
many,.,TRBJ1-4,TRBV6-1,TGTGCCAGCAGTGCGGGTAATGGAATCGAAAAACTGTTTTTT,CASSAGNGIEKLFF
.,.,TRBJ1-6,TRBV3-1,TGTGCCAGCAGCCAAGACGAGGGCCCCCTCCACTTT,CASSQDEGPLHF
.,TRBD1,TRBJ2-2,TRBV27,TGTGCCAGCAGTTTACTGACAGGGGAATACACCGGGGAGCTGTTTTTT,CASSLLTGEYTGELFF
many,TRBD2,TRBJ2-3,TRBV24-1,TGTGCCACCAGTGACCGGGACTACAGCGTGGATACGCAGTATTTT,CATSDRDYSVDTQYF
few,TRBD2,TRBJ2-1,TRBV5-1,TGCGCCAGCAGTCGTGACGGGGGGGAAAATGAGCAGTTCTTC,CASSRDGGENEQFF
many,.,TRBJ1-5,TRBV7-9,TGTGCCAGCAGCTTATCAGGGACCAATCAGCCCCAGCATTTT,CASSLSGTNQPQHF
many,TRBD1,TRBJ2-1,TRBV20-1,TGCAGTGCGGAAGACAGGGCCTCCACCAATGAGCAGTTCTTC,CSAEDRASTNEQFF
.,.,TRBJ2-7,TRBV7-2,TGTGCCAGCAGCCTCTCAAGCGTATACGAGCAGTACTTC,CASSLSSVYEQYF
.,.,TRBJ2-7,TRBV19,TGTGCCAGTAGATGGACCGCTGGGAGCTCCTACGAGCAGTACTTC,CASRWTAGSSYEQYF
many,TRBD2,TRBJ2-5,TRBV29-1,TGCAGCGTTGCGGGGACTAGCGGGAGGTCGGTGGAGACCCAGTACTTC,CSVAGTSGRSVETQYF
many,TRBD1,TRBJ2-5,TRBV29-1,TGCAGCGCCGTAACAGGGGGGACCCAGTACTTC,CSAVTGGTQYF
few,.,TRBJ2-2,TRBV5-1,TGCGCCAGCAAGGCCAGCTCGGGCACCGGGGAGCTGTTTTTT,CASKASSGTGELFF
many,.,TRBJ2-7,TRBV20-1,TGCAGTGCTTTGCCGCCAGGCCGCTCCTACGAGCAGTACTTC,CSALPPGRSYEQYF
many,.,TRBJ2-1,TRBV7-9,TGTGCCAGCAGCCCCCGGGACATACGCGGTGAGCAGTTCTTC,CASSPRDIRGEQFF
many,TRBD2,TRBJ2-4,TRBV5-5,TGTGCCAGCAGCTTGAGGCCAGCGGGAGGTTTAGAAAACATTCAGTACTTC,CASSLRPAGGLENIQYF
.,TRBD2,TRBJ2-1,TRBV7-2,TGTGCCAGCAGCTTAGGGAGCGGGAGTACCCTTAGGCAGTTCTTC,CASSLGSGSTLRQFF
many,.,TRBJ1-2,TRBV29-1,TGCAGCGTAGGGGTTGCCTATGGCTACACCTTC,CSVGVAYGYTF
.,.,TRBJ2-5,TRBV18,TGTGCCAGCTCCCTTCCAACAGGTCTAGAGACCCAGTACTTC,CASSLPTGLETQYF
many,TRBD2,TRBJ2-3,TRBV24-1,TGTGCCACCAGTGTGGGGGGGACAGATACGCAGTATTTT,CATSVGGTDTQYF
many,.,TRBJ2-4,TRBV5-1,TGCGCCAGCAGCTTACCAGGGACCGCCAGGAACATTCAGTACTTC,CASSLPGTARNIQYF
many,.,TRBJ2-7,TRBV7-9,TGTGCCAGCAGCTTAAGTACCACAGCCTACGAGCAGTACTTC,CASSLSTTAYEQYF
few,.,TRBJ2-3,TRBV20-1,TGCAGTGCTAGGCCACTTAGGAGCACAGATACGCAGTATTTT,CSARPLRSTDTQYF
.,.,TRBJ2-3,TRBV14,TGTGCCAGCAGCCAAGGGGATGCGGCAGATACGCAGTATTTT,CASSQGDAADTQYF
few,TRBD1,TRBJ1-6,TRBV6-2/TRBV6-3,TGTGCCAGCAGTCATCGGACAGGGGAAAGCTCCTATAATTCACCCCTCCACTTT,CASSHRTGESSYNSPLHF
many,.,TRBJ1-1,TRBV7-9,TGTGCCAGCAGAGCGGACAGACTTATGAACACTGAAGCTTTCTTT,CASRADRLMNTEAFF
few,TRBD1,TRBJ2-7,TRBV15,TGTGCCACCAGCATGGAGATGCACGGGACAGGCTCCTACGAGCAGTACTTC,CATSMEMHGTGSYEQYF
.,.,TRBJ2-3,TRBV12-3/TRBV12-4,TGTGCCAGCAGAGACGACCGAGCTAGCACAGATACGCAGTATTTT,CASRDDRASTDTQYF
many,TRBD1,TRBJ2-4,TRBV20-1,TGCAGTGCTCCAAGCAGAGGACAGGGGGCCGGTAGAAACATTCAGTACTTC,CSAPSRGQGAGRNIQYF
.,TRBD2,TRBJ2-1,TRBV20-1,TGCAGTGCTAGAGGGCTTACTAGCGGGATTTACAATGAGCAGTTCTTC,CSARGLTSGIYNEQFF
.,TRBD2,TRBJ2-2,TRBV11-3,TGTGCCAGCAGCTTGGCTAGCGGGGTAACGAACACCGGGGAGCTGTTTTTT,CASSLASGVTNTGELFF
many,.,TRBJ1-3,TRBV6-5,TGTGCCAGCAGTTACCCCTCTGGAAACACCATATATTTT,CASSYPSGNTIYF
few,.,TRBJ2-3,TRBV18,TGTGCCAGCTTGGTCGGGGACACTACAGATACGCAGTATTTT,CASLVGDTTDTQYF
few,.,TRBJ2-5,TRBV27,TGTGCCAGCAGCTGGGGGGACTCGGGGGAGACCCAGTACTTC,CASSWGDSGETQYF
.,.,TRBJ2-1,TRBV6-1,TGTGCCAGCAGGGGGGTGGGGGCGGGGAATGAGCAGTTCTTC,CASRGVGAGNEQFF
few,.,TRBJ2-2,TRBV15,TGTGCCACCAGCACCGTTACAGGGGAGCTGTTTTTT,CATSTVTGELFF
few,TRBD2,TRBJ2-1,TRBV12-3/TRBV12-4,TGTGCCAGCAGCTCAGCTAGCGGGAGGTTGAATGAGCAGTTCTTC,CASSSASGRLNEQFF
.,.,TRBJ1-5,TRBV6-5,TGTGCCAGCAGTTACGGTGCGGGTGAGGGCAATCAGCCCCAGCATTTT,CASSYGAGEGNQPQHF
few,.,TRBJ1-4,TRBV14,TGTGCCAGCAGCCAAAGTCCCGGGCAGGGAGAAAAACTGTTTTTT,CASSQSPGQGEKLFF
.,.,TRBJ2-5,TRBV27,TGTGCCAGCAGTTTATCGGGCTGGGAGACCCAGTACTTC,CASSLSGWETQYF
few,TRBD1,TRBJ2-5,TRBV7-2,TGTGCCAGCAGCCGACAGACAGGGGGAAAGACCCAGTACTTC,CASSRQTGGKTQYF
many,.,TRBJ1-1,TRBV5-1,TGCGCCAGCAGCTGGGAGGGGGGCAGTCACACTGAAGCTTTCTTT,CASSWEGGSHTEAFF
.,.,TRBJ1-6,TRBV5-1,TGCGCCAGCCGCCAGCGCGAGAGCTCCTATAATTCACCCCTCCACTTT,CASRQRESSYNSPLHF
many,TRBD1,TRBJ2-3,TRBV6-1,TGTGCCAGCACCCCCGGGACAGGGGGAGCAGATACGCAGTATTTT,CASTPGTGGADTQYF
many,.,TRBJ2-1,TRBV4-1,TGCGCCAGCAGCCAACAGAATGAAGGACGGACTGAGCAGTTCTTC,CASSQQNEGRTEQFF